Below, 18 T cell receptor beta chains from the same sample are listed, as sequenced in a study of T cell repertoires in cytomegalovirus infection (dated by TCRdb to about 2019). The instrument was an Illumina HiSeq 1500. TCRdb applied fastp at Q25 and MiXCR to the public reads, then kept only in-frame beta chains. Rows are combined by CDR3 protein, so each entry shows the most common genes and DNA. The sample table holds roughly 280,000 distinct CDR3 sequences, of which 12% to 15% were seen once. In total, the top ten clones hold 7% to 9.5% of the sample. The specimen sequenced was PBMCs. Receptor source: a human donor in good health (CMV status not recorded). Some clones in this sample may be carry-over from other donors' samples.

In this sample, this clonotype turned up a few times. This chain connects TRBV25-1 to TRBJ1-1; the match to TRBD1 covers 7 bases. Losses at the gene ends were 7 bases for V and 11 bases for J; bases not matched to a gene: 10. The germline gives CDR1 MGHDK, CDR2 SYGVNS. The CDR3 is 12 amino acids. The CDR3 sequence is CASTSGGVRAFF. CDR3 DNA sequence: TGTGCCAGCACCTCAGGGGGGGTTCGGGCTTTCTTT.

The V gene is TRBV18, the J gene TRBJ2-7; TRBD2 agrees at 7 bases. Trimming cost V 1 base and J 5 bases; bases outside gene matches: 5. Germline V CDR1 and CDR2: KGHSH, LQKENI. The CDR3 runs 14 residues. The CDR3 DNA follows: TGTGCCAGCTCACCACGGGGGGGTAACGACGAGCAGTACTTC. Its protein product is CASSPRGGNDEQYF.

The J gene is TRBJ2-7, the V gene TRBV4-2; 9 bases fit TRBD2. V lost 0 bases, J lost 3 bases, and 6 bases stayed unmatched. CDR1 is LGHNA, CDR2 YNFKEQ, per germline. The CDR3 totals 16 residues. CDR3 sequence (DNA): TGTGCCAGCAGCCAAGATGTCACTAGCGGGCTCTACGAGCAGTACTTC. It translates to CASSQDVTSGLYEQYF.

This clonotype was observed many times. V usage is TRBV7-9 and J usage is TRBJ1-2; the D gene is possibly TRBD1 (6 bases). Germline assignment: CDR1 SEHNR and CDR2 FQNEAQ (reference sequence). This CDR3 comprises 15 residues. The V and J ends lost 5 bases and 4 bases respectively, with 17 bases between them. CDR3 sequence: CASSRGQKLPYGYTF. DNA of the CDR3: TGTGCCAGCAGCCGTGGACAGAAGCTGCCCTATGGCTACACCTTC.

The CDR3 region is CSASRDPTEAFF. The DNA for the CDR3 is TGCAGTGCTAGCAGGGATCCCACTGAAGCTTTCTTT. This rearrangement joins TRBV20-1 to TRBJ1-1, with a weak D call TRBD1 (5 bases). Trimming left V 3 bases short and J 4 bases short, with 9 bases between. Germline V gives CDR1 DFQATT, CDR2 SNEGSKA (reference sequence). CDR3 length: 12 residues.

This clonotype appeared a few times. The chain joins TRBV29-1 to TRBJ2-2; unclear D gene. The CDR3 covers 14 residues. Germline CDR1 and CDR2: SQVTM and ANQGSEA. The V end was cut by 7 bases, the J end by 3 bases, with 15 bases between. CDR3 sequence: CSARLAVYTGELFF. CDR3 DNA sequence: TGCAGCGCCCGACTGGCGGTGTACACCGGGGAGCTGTTTTTT.

V usage is TRBV5-4 and J usage is TRBJ2-5, with 7 nucleotides matching TRBD2. This CDR3 comprises 15 residues. V lost 7 bases and J lost 0; bases outside the gene matches: 9. The germline V gene encodes CDR1 SGHNT and CDR2 YYREEE (reference sequence). The CDR3 DNA follows: TGTGCCAGCCGCAGACGGGGGGATTACCAAGAGACCCAGTACTTC. Translated, it gives CASRRRGDYQETQYF.

V usage is TRBV9 and J usage is TRBJ2-2; a weak D match, TRBD2 (6 bases). The CDR3 has 18 residues. Germline loops: CDR1 SGDLS, CDR2 YYNGEE. The V gene lost 0 bases and the J gene lost 1 base, with 16 bases spanning the gap. CDR3 in DNA: TGTGCCAGCAGCGTAGTGTTAGGGAGCGGGCTGAACACCGGGGAGCTGTTTTTT. The encoded protein is CASSVVLGSGLNTGELFF.

This clonotype was observed many times. V gene TRBV7-9 combines with J gene TRBJ2-1; D unresolved. Trimming removed 2 bases from V and 5 bases from J, with 10 bases in between. CDR1 and CDR2 from the germline V gene are SEHNR and FQNEAQ (reference sequence). This CDR3 is 14 amino acids long. The chain's CDR3 is CASSLTGGDNEQFF. In DNA form, the CDR3 reads TGTGCCAGCAGCTTAACCGGTGGTGACAATGAGCAGTTCTTC.

The chain recombines TRBV29-1 with TRBJ2-7; 8 nucleotides align to TRBD1. Looked up from germline, CDR1 is SQVTM and CDR2 is ANQGSEA. V was clipped by 7 bases and J by 1 base; unmatched bases: 6. CDR3 length: 13 amino acids. The chain's CDR3 is CSAGQGASYEQYF. As DNA, the CDR3 is TGCAGCGCCGGACAGGGAGCGTCCTACGAGCAGTACTTC.

This chain joins TRBV6-2 or TRBV6-3 and TRBJ2-1, with TRBD2 matching over 14 bases. The CDR3 runs 15 residues. J gave up 8 bases and V 6 bases, and 6 bases lay outside the gene matches. Germline V gene lookup returns CDR1 MNHEY and CDR2 SVGEGT. The CDR3 DNA is TGTGCCAGCAGCCCCGGGACTAGCGGGAGCGATGAGCAGTTCTTC. As protein: CASSPGTSGSDEQFF.

This clonotype has only a few counts. The chain uses TRBV24-1 and TRBJ2-3; maybe TRBD2 (5 bases). Germline CDR1 reads KGHDR; CDR2 reads SFDVKD. Deletions cut 7 bases from V and 4 bases from J, with 17 bases between. The CDR3 extends over 15 amino acids. CDR3: CATSARTPPSDTQYF. The CDR3 DNA is TGTGCCACCAGCGCTCGGACTCCACCTTCAGATACGCAGTATTTT.

The chain recombines TRBV28 with TRBJ2-5; D remains unclear. Trimming shortened V by 8 bases and J by 9 bases, and 16 bases separated the two germline ends. Germline CDR1 is MDHEN and CDR2 is SYDVKM. The length of the CDR3 is 12 residues. For the CDR3, the DNA is TGTGCCAGCCAGTTCTACTTCGGGTCCCAGTACTTC. As protein: CASQFYFGSQYF. Using reference TRBV28 and TRBJ2-5 for the parts outside the CDR3, the full variable domain is DVKVTQSSRYLVKRTGEKVFLECVQDMDHENMFWYRQDPGLGLRLIYFSYDVKMKEKGDIPEGYSVSREKKERFSLILESASTNQTSMYLCASQFYFGSQYFGPGTRLLVL.

Only a few counts were recorded for this clonotype. DNA for the CDR3: TGTGCCAGTAGTGAGTGGCAGCGTCAGAAGTCTACCGGGAACACTGAAGCTTTCTTT. It yields the protein CASSEWQRQKSTGNTEAFF. The V and J genes are TRBV19 and TRBJ1-1; D unresolved. V was pared by 5 bases and J by 1 base, with 26 bases between. The CDR3 has 19 amino acids. The germline V gene has CDR1 LNHDA and CDR2 SQIVND (reference sequence).

This clonotype was counted ten times or more. The chain has TRBV7-6 and TRBJ2-7, with D unresolved. Germline values: CDR1 SGHVS, CDR2 FNYEAQ. The germline V and J ends were trimmed by 0 bases and 6 bases, with 12 bases remaining between them. The CDR3 covers 14 residues. The CDR3 DNA is TGTGCCAGCAGCTTAGCGTTTGCGTGGGGCGAGCAGTACTTC. Translated, it gives CASSLAFAWGEQYF.

There are many counts of this clonotype. This chain connects TRBV6-2 or TRBV6-3 to TRBJ2-2; the D gene is possibly TRBD1 (6 bases). V shed 3 bases and J shed 1 base, with 18 bases lying between them. The V gene's germline CDR1 is MNHEY and CDR2 SVGEGT. This CDR3 spans 18 amino acids. The CDR3 loop reads CASSYLLERTVNTGELFF. CDR3 nucleotide sequence: TGTGCCAGCAGTTATTTGCTTGAACGGACAGTGAACACCGGGGAGCTGTTTTTT.

This chain links TRBV20-1 with TRBJ2-5; no reliable D call. Trimming removed 1 base at V and 3 bases at J, with 9 bases between. The CDR3 length is 13 residues. Germline V gene sequence: CDR1 DFQATT, CDR2 SNEGSKA (reference sequence). Written as DNA, the CDR3 is TGCAGTGCTAGAGGCAGGTCAAAAGAGACCCAGTACTTC. Protein sequence: CSARGRSKETQYF.

The chain carries TRBV20-1 and TRBJ1-5, with unresolved D. The ends were cut back, 0 bases at V and 3 bases at J, with 18 bases in the middle. The germline gives CDR1 DFQATT, CDR2 SNEGSKA (reference sequence). The CDR3 extends over 17 amino acids. CDR3 amino acids: CSARDRRIGPNNQPQHF. CDR3 DNA sequence: TGCAGTGCTAGAGATCGGCGAATAGGTCCCAACAATCAGCCCCAGCATTTT.